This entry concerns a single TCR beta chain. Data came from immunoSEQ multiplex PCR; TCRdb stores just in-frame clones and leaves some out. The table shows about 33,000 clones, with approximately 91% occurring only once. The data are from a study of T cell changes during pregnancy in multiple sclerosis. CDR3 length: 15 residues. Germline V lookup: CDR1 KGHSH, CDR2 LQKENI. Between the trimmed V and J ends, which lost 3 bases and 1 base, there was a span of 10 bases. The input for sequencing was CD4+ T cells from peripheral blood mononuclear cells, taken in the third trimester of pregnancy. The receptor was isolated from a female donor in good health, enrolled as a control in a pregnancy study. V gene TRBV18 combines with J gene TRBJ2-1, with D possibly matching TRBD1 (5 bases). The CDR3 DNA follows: TGTGCCAGCTCACCCCCACACAGGTCCTACAATGAGCAGTTCTTC. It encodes CASSPPHRSYNEQFF.